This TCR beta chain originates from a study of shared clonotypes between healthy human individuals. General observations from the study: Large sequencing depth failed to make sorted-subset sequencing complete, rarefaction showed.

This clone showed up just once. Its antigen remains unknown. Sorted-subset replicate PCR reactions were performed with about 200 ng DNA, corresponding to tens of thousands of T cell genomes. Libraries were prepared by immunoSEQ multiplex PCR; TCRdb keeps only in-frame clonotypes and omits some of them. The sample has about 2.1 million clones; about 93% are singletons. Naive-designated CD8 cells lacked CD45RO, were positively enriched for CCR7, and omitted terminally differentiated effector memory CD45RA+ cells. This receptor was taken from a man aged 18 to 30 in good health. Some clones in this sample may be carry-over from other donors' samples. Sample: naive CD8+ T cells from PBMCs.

The DNA of the CDR3 is TGTGCCAGCAGCCCCCGCAGGGGCCGGGTCAATGAGACCCAGTACTTC. As protein: CASSPRRGRVNETQYF. The V gene is TRBV14, the J gene TRBJ2-5; TRBD1 might be the D (6 bases). The germline V gene encodes CDR1 SGHDN and CDR2 FVKESK. V was cut by 4 bases and J by 5 bases, with 20 bases left in between. The CDR3 covers 16 residues. Variable domain in full (rest from reference TRBV14 and TRBJ2-5): EAGVTQFPSHSVIEKGQTVTLRCDPISGHDNLYWYRRVMGKEIKFLLHFVKESKQDESGMPNNRFLAERTGGTYSTLKVQPAELEDSGVYFCASSPRRGRVNETQYFGPGTRLLVL.